This T cell receptor (beta chain) comes out of a study of T cells in Graves' hyperthyroidism and ophthalmopathy. TCR beta CDR3 sequences were amplified from RNA transcripts. The HTBI primer set served for first-round RT-PCR of the TCR CDR3. A single record per CDR3 protein comes from TCRdb applying MiXCR to the multiplex PCR reads. The repertoire holds approximately 360,000 distinct CDR3 sequences, with 25% as singletons. Findings and caveats of the study: The model anticipated ophthalmopathy a median approximately 6.6 months pre-onset.

The study left out patients who had uncontrolled infection, other autoimmune disease, pregnancy or lactation. Germline values: CDR1 GTSNPN, CDR2 SVGIG (reference sequence). This CDR3 is 15 amino acids long. V lost 4 bases and J lost 0; bases outside the gene matches: 6. The table lists this clonotype with a few counts. Its antigen is unidentified. This clonotype originated in a man in his fifties or sixties with Graves' hyperthyroidism. The sequenced sample was blood. The J gene is TRBJ2-1, the V gene TRBV30; 7 nucleotides match TRBD2. The CDR3 nucleotides are TGTGCCTGGACTCTGGGCGGGAGCTCCTACAATGAGCAGTTCTTC. Its protein is CAWTLGGSSYNEQFF.